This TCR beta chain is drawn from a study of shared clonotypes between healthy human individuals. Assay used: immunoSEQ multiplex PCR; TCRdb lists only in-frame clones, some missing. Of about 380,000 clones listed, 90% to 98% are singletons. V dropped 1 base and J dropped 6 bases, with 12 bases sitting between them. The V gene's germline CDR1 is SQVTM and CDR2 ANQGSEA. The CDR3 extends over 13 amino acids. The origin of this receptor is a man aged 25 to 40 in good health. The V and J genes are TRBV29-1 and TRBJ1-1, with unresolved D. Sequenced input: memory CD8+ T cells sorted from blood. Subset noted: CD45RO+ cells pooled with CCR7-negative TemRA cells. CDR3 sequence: CSVEVGQNPEAFF. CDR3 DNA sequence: TGCAGCGTTGAAGTTGGGCAAAACCCTGAAGCTTTCTTT.